The 2 T cell receptor beta chains below come from one sample, sequenced in a study of blood T cell repertoires in COVID-19 (TCRdb year 2020). The library was generated by the immunoSEQ multiplex PCR assay. TCRdb limited this immuneACCESS table to in-frame rearrangements with V and J called. A share of clones is missing; checked studies link under half to unresolved V genes, and the rest is unexplained. The sample table holds fewer than 450,000 clones, of which 90% were seen once. About 0.57% of the sample lies in the top ten. Sequences were obtained from PBMCs or T cells enriched from blood (not recorded which). Every receptor here comes from a man aged 18 to 30 who had recovered from COVID-19.

The gene calls are TRBV30 and TRBJ1-4, with 7 bases lining up with TRBD1. Germline CDR1 GTSNPN, CDR2 SVGIG (reference sequence). With V trimmed by 4 bases and J by 4 bases, 9 bases remained unmatched. This CDR3 contains 15 residues. CDR3 amino acids: CAWTLPGTVNEKLFF. For the CDR3, the DNA is TGTGCCTGGACTCTCCCCGGGACAGTTAATGAAAAACTGTTTTTT. The full variable domain, in which reference TRBV30 and TRBJ1-4 provide the parts outside the CDR3, is SQTIHQWPATLVQPVGSPLSLECTVEGTSNPNLYWYRQAAGRGLQLLFYSVGIGQISSEVPQNLSASRPQDRQFILSSKKLLLSDSGFYLCAWTLPGTVNEKLFFGSGTQLSVL.

The V gene is TRBV10-2, the J gene TRBJ2-7; D is unresolved. The V and J ends lost 4 bases and 3 bases respectively, with 4 bases between them. CDR3 size: 11 residues. In germline, CDR1 is WSHSY, CDR2 SAAADI. CDR3 in DNA: TGCGCCAGCAGTGTCTACTACGAGCAGTACTTC. Its protein product is CASSVYYEQYF.